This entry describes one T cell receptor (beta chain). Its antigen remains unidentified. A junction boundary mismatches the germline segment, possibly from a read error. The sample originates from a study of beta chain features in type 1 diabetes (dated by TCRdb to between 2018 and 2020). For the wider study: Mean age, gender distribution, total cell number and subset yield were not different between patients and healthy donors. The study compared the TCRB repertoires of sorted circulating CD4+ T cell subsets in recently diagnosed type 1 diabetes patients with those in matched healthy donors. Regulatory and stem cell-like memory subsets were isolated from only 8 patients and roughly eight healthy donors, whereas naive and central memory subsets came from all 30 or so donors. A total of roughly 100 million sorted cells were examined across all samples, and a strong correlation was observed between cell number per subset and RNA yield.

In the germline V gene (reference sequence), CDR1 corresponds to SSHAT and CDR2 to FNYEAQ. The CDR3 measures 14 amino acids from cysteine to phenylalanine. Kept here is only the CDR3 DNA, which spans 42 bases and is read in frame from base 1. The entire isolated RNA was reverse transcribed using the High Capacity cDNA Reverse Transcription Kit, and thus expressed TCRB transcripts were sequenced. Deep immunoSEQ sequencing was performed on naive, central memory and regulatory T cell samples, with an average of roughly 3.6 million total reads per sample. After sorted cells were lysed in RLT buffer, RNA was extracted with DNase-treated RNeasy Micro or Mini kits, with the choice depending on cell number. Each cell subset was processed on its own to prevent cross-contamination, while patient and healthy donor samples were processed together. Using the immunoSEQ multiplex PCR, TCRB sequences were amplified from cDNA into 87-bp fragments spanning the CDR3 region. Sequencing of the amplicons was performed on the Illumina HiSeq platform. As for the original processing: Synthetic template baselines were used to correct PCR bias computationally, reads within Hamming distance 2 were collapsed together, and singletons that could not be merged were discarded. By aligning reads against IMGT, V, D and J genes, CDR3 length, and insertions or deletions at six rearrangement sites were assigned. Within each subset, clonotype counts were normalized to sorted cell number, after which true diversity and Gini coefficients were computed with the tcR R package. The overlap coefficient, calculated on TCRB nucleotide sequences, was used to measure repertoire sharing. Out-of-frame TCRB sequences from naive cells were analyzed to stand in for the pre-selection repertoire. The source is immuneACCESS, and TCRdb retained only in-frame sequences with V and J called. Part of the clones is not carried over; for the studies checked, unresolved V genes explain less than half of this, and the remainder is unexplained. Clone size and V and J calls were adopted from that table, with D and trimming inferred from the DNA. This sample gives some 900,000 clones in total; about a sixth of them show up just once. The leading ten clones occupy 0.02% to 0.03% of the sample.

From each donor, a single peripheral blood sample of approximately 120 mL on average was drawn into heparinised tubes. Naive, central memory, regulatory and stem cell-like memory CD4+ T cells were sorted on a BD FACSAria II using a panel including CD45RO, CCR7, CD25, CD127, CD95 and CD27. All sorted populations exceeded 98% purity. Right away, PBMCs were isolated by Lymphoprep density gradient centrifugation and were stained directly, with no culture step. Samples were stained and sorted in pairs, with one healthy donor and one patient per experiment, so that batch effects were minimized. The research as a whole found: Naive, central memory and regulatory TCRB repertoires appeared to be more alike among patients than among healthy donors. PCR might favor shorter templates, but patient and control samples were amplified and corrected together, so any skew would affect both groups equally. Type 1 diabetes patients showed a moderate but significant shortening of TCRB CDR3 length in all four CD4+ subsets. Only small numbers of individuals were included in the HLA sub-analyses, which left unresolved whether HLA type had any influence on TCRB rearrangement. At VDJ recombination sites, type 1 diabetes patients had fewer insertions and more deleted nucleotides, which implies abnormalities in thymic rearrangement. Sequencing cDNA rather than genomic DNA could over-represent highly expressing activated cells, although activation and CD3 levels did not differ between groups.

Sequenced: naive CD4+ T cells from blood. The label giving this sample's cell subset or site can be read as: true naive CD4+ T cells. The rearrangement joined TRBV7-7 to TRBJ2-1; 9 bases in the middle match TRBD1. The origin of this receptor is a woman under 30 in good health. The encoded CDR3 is CASSPRGQGFEQFF. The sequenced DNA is TGTGCTAGCAGCCCCCGGGGACAGGGCTTTGAGCAGTTCTTC.